Shown below are 12 T cell receptor beta chains from a single sample sequenced in a study of technical replicates of blood from several donors. Produced via immunoSEQ multiplex PCR; TCRdb's table is partial and in-frame only. The sample lists about 66,000 clones, around 87% occurring once. Sequenced input: PBMCs. Receptors were obtained from a human donor in good health. Some clones in this sample may be carry-over from other donors' samples.

CDR3 loop: CASSQTSGNTDTQYF. Here the CDR3 DNA reads TGTGCCAGCAGCCAAACTAGCGGGAACACAGATACGCAGTATTTT. The chain uses TRBV14 and TRBJ2-3; 10 bases are shared with TRBD2. The CDR3 consists of 15 residues. Germline-derived CDR1 and CDR2 are SGHDN and FVKESK. J was trimmed by 2 bases and V by 2 bases; bases with no gene match: 1.

The CDR3 spells CASSSRDRSRETQYF. CDR3 DNA sequence: TGTGCCAGCAGCTCGCGGGACCGGAGTAGAGAGACCCAGTACTTC. V and J are TRBV5-4 and TRBJ2-5; possibly TRBD2 for D (6 bases). The CDR3 runs 15 residues. Trimming took off 3 bases at V and 4 bases at J, with 16 bases between the two ends. Germline V gene data show CDR1 as SGHNT and CDR2 as YYREEE (reference sequence). The complete variable domain, with remaining parts taken from reference TRBV5-4 and TRBJ2-5, reads ETGVTQSPTHLIKTRGQQVTLRCSSQSGHNTVSWYQQALGQGPQFIFQYYREEENGRGNFPPRFSGLQFPNYSSELNVNALELDDSALYLCASSSRDRSRETQYFGPGTRLLVL.

In DNA, the CDR3 is TGTGCCAGCAGCTTATCAGGTTTAGGTCAGCCCCAGCATTTT. As protein: CASSLSGLGQPQHF. This sequence joins TRBV7-8 and TRBJ1-5; D gene uncertain. Trimming removed 2 bases from V and 6 bases from J, with 11 bases in between. CDR1 is SGHVS, CDR2 FQNEAQ, per germline. This CDR3 has 14 amino acids.

The chain employs TRBV11-2 and TRBJ2-7, with D hard to call. The CDR3 consists of 11 residues. CDR1 SGHAT and CDR2 FQNNGV come from the germline V gene. Trimming removed 5 bases at V and 3 bases at J, with 5 bases between. The CDR3 reads CASSTYYEQYF. The CDR3 DNA reads TGTGCCAGCAGCACATACTACGAGCAGTACTTC.

The rearrangement uses TRBV11-2 and TRBJ2-6, with D hard to call. The germline gives CDR1 SGHAT, CDR2 FQNNGV. V was clipped by 6 bases and J by 0 bases, with 18 bases between them. The CDR3 loop spans 18 amino acids. The CDR3 bases are TGTGCCAGCAGTAGCTTAGCCATGACCCTCTCTGGGGCCAACGTCCTGACTTTC. Its protein is CASSSLAMTLSGANVLTF.

V is TRBV19 and J is TRBJ2-4, with 7 bases that match TRBD2. From germline, CDR1 is LNHDA and CDR2 SQIVND (reference sequence). Trimming removed 7 bases from V and 7 bases from J; junction bases left unmatched: 13. This CDR3 is built from 15 residues. The CDR3 DNA reads as TGTGCCAGTACCGAGGGAGGGCAGGGCGGGAACATTCAGTACTTC. It codes for CASTEGGQGGNIQYF.

J is TRBJ1-3 and V is TRBV6-5, with 7 bases that match TRBD1. Unmatched junction bases numbered 9, after V lost 6 bases and J lost 4 bases. Germline assignment: CDR1 MNHEY and CDR2 SVGAGI. The CDR3 has 15 residues. CDR3 region: CASSLNRGKGNTIYF. The CDR3 DNA reads as TGTGCCAGCAGCTTAAACAGGGGTAAAGGAAACACCATATATTTT.

In DNA form, the CDR3 reads TGCGCCAGCAGCTTGTCGGACACTGAAGCTTTCTTT. Its translation: CASSLSDTEAFF. The chain links TRBV5-1 to TRBJ1-1; the D is unclear. Germline loops: CDR1 SGHRS, CDR2 YFSETQ. V lost 1 base and J lost 3, with 4 bases in between. The CDR3 is made up of 12 amino acids.

The rearrangement uses TRBV12-5 and TRBJ1-5, with 9 nucleotides matching TRBD1. The ends lost 5 bases at V and 0 bases at J; junction bases unmatched: 11. The length of the CDR3 is 18 residues. Per germline, CDR1 LGHNT and CDR2 FRNRAP. The CDR3 sequence is CASGPRTGEVYSNQPQHF. CDR3 DNA sequence: TGTGCTAGTGGTCCCCGGACAGGGGAAGTCTATAGCAATCAGCCCCAGCATTTT.

The chain employs TRBV6-6 and TRBJ2-7; maybe TRBD1 (5 bases). CDR3 length: 13 amino acids. Germline CDR1 MNHNY, CDR2 SVGAGI (reference sequence). Trimming took 2 bases from V and 7 from J, leaving 12 bases between them. CDR3 amino acids: CASSYRTPGEQYF. The DNA for the CDR3 is TGTGCCAGCAGTTACCGGACACCAGGAGAGCAGTACTTC.

This clone was picked up a small number of times. The chain has TRBV4-2 and TRBJ1-5, with a tentative D call TRBD1 (5 bases). With 10 bases removed from V and 4 bases from J, the gap between germline ends came to 8 bases. Germline assignment: CDR1 LGHNA and CDR2 YNFKEQ. The CDR3 is 11 residues long. In DNA form, the CDR3 reads TGTGCCACCGACAGAAATCAGCCCCAGCATTTT. This encodes CATDRNQPQHF.

The genes are TRBV5-1 and TRBJ1-2; TRBD1 is a possible D gene (6 bases). The CDR3 sequence is 13 residues long. Germline values: CDR1 SGHRS, CDR2 YFSETQ. V gave up 5 bases and J gave up 2 bases, with 10 bases separating them. The CDR3 reads CASRLTGNYGYTF. The CDR3 DNA follows: TGCGCCAGCAGATTGACAGGCAACTATGGCTACACCTTC. The whole variable domain, filled in from reference TRBV5-1 and TRBJ1-2, reads KAGVTQTPRYLIKTRGQQVTLSCSPISGHRSVSWYQQTPGQGLQFLFEYFSETQRNKGNFPGRFSGRQFSNSRSEMNVSTLELGDSALYLCASRLTGNYGYTFGSGTRLTVV.